The TCR beta chain under discussion was sequenced for a study of blood T cell repertoires in COVID-19 (dated by TCRdb to between 2020 and 2021). Context from the whole study: Collaborator samples came from the United States, Italy and Spain and covered acute and convalescent phases of COVID-19. The samples were drawn from the first 160 participants of the ongoing ImmuneRACE study and from 950 to 1,500 subjects provided by 6 global collaborators. The dataset comprised deeply sampled blood TCRbeta repertoires from subjects exposed to, actively infected with, or recovered from COVID-19. A de-identified subject ID, COVID-19 status, age in years and sex were almost always included in the sample metadata. A freely available public database, intended as a resource for researchers studying the immune response to SARS-CoV-2, is where the repertoires were released. Where available, HLA class I and class II types were obtained from metadata supplied by the sample provider rather than from assay-based typing. The prospective study material was composed of cDNA or gDNA derived from T cells, B-cell-depleted T cells, or PBMCs. The study at large found these results: Clinical and demographic metadata were provided uncurated, with the amount varying by source and participant.

This clone was detected only once. Its antigen has not been determined. Base qualities are not provided; no much larger clone lies one nucleotide away. Collaborating institutions collected whole blood in K2EDTA tubes following their own protocols. For TCRbeta analysis, collaborators shipped samples as frozen whole blood, isolated PBMCs, or DNA extracted from either of those sample types. The immunoSEQ Assay, a bias-controlled multiplex PCR, was used to amplify TCRbeta CDR3 regions from genomic DNA. Turning to the authors' computational methods: The number of nucleated cells in each sample was estimated from the amplification of reference gene primers within the assay. To quantify the absolute abundance of each unique TCRbeta CDR3 rearrangement, sequence reads were collapsed and filtered. Productive Simpson clonality was computed per sample as the square root of Simpson's diversity index over productive rearrangements. What TCRdb holds here is the immuneACCESS table cut down to in-frame rearrangements. Part of the clones is not present; checked against another copy, under half of the missing clones reflect an unresolved V gene, and the others are unexplained. V, J and clone size were drawn from that table, and D and trimming were deduced from the DNA. The sample table shows about 110,000 clones, and approximately 81% are seen once. The ten largest account for 2.1% of the sample.

Based on the germline V gene, the CDR1 and CDR2 sequences are SGDLS and YYNGEE. Trimming costs V 6 bases and J 0 bases, and their ends lie 10 bases apart. The CDR3 contains 13 residues, cysteine and phenylalanine counted. Left in the record is the CDR3 DNA by itself, 39 bases read in frame from the first base. What was sequenced was peripheral blood. The V and J segments used are TRBV9 and TRBJ2-7; the D segment could be TRBD1, given 6 matching bases. This receptor was taken from a human donor in a cohort sampled during active COVID-19. The nucleotide sequence reads as follows: TGTGCCAGCACGGCGGACAGCTCCTACGAGCAGTACTTC. It specifies CASTADSSYEQYF.